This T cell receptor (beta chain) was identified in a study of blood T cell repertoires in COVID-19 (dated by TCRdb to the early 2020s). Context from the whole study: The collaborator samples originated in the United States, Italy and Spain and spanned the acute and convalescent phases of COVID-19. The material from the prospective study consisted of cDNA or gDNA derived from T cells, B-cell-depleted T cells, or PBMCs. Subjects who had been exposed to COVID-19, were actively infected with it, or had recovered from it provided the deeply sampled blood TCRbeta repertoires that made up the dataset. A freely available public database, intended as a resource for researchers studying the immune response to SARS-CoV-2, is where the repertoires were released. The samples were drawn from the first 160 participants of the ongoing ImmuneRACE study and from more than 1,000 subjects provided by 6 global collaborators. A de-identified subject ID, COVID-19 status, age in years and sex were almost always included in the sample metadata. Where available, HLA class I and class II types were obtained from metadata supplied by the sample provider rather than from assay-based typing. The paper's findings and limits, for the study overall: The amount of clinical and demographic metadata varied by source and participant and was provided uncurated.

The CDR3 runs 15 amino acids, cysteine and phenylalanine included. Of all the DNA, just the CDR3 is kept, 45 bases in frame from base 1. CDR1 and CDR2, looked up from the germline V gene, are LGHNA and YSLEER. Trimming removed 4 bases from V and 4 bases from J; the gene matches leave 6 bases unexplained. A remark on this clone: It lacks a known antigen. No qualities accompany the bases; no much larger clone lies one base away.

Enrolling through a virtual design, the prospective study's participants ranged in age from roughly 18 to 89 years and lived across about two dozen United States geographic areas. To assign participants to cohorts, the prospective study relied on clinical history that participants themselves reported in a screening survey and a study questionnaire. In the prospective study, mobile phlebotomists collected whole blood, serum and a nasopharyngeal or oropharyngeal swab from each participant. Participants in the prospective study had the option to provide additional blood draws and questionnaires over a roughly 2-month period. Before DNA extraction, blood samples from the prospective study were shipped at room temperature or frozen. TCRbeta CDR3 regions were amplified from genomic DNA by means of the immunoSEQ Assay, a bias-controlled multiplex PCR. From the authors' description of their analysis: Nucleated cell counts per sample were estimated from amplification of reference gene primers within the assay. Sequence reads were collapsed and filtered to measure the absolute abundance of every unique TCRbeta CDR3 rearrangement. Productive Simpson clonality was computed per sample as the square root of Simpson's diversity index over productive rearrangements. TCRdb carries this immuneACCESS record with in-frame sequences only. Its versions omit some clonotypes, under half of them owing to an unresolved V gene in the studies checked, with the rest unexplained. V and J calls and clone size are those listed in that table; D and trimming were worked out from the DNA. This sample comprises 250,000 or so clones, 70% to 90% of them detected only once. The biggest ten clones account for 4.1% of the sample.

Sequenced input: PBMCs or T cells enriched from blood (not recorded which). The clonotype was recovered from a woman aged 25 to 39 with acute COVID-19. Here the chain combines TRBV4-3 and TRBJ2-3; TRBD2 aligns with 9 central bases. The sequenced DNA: TGCGCCAGCAGCCTCCGACTAGCGGTCCCAGATACGCAGTATTTT. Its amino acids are CASSLRLAVPDTQYF.